This T cell receptor beta chain was sequenced for a study of Ad26.COV2.S vaccination and SARS-CoV-2 variants listed by TCRdb under 2021. Regarding the research as a whole: Donors in the vaccine arm were drawn from COV1001, a phase I-IIa trial of Ad26.COV2.S in healthy adults that was multicentre, randomized, double-blind and placebo-controlled. Ad26.COV2.S was given intramuscularly at 5x10^10 or 1x10^11 viral particles, as a single shot or as two shots 56 days apart. TCRbeta repertoire sequencing was used to assess the specificity and breadth of SARS-CoV-2-reactive T cell receptors after Ad26.COV2.S vaccination. A total of about 30 samples were included in the TCR-sequenced set, comprising 19 Ad26.COV2.S vaccine recipients, 5 placebo recipients and 8 SARS-CoV-2 convalescent individuals. Trial participants were randomized into five groups of five, in which low-dose or high-dose Ad26.COV2.S was given once or twice, or placebo was given on both occasions. Blinding of investigators to trial group allocation was maintained during experiments and outcome assessment. General conclusions and limits of the study: Compared with placebo recipients, Ad26.COV2.S recipients showed higher spike-specific TCR breadth (P = 0.0014). According to the authors, total T cell responses may have been underestimated by the TCR breadth and depth analyses. After vaccination, substantial breadth of spike-specific CD8+ and CD4+ T cell responses was reported. Vaccine and placebo recipients had similar non-spike TCR breadth, a finding consistent with the vaccine containing only spike. Comparing responses between vaccine doses or regimens was not something the study was powered to do.

TCRbeta CDR3 regions were sequenced with the immunoSEQ Assay. After extraction, genomic DNA underwent amplification by bias-controlled multiplex PCR, followed by high-throughput sequencing. The authors processed their data as follows. To quantify the absolute abundance of every unique TCRbeta CDR3 region, sequences were collapsed and filtered. T cell fraction was estimated by normalizing TCRbeta template counts to usable DNA, with usable DNA measured through amplification of reference genes found in all nucleated cells. Repertoire TCRs were annotated as SARS-CoV-2-specific when V gene, CDR3 amino acid sequence and J gene were exactly matched to a known reactive TCR set. MIRA supplied the reference SARS-CoV-2 TCR set, which was filtered for enrichment in COVID-19-positive ImmuneCODE repertoires so that public or cross-reactive TCRs were removed. Using the MIRA antigens, annotated TCRs were further analysed by specific ORF or by position within an ORF. Depth was the summed frequency of annotated unique rearrangements, while breadth was defined as annotated unique rearrangements over total unique productive rearrangements. Group comparisons of TCR breadth used two-sided Wilcoxon rank-sum tests. The source is immuneACCESS, and TCRdb retained only in-frame sequences with V and J called. Part of the clones is not carried over; for the studies checked, unresolved V genes explain less than half of this, and the remainder is unexplained. Clone size and the V and J calls come from that table; the DNA yielded D and trimming. Across this sample there are 380,000 or so clones, with approximately 90% seen only once. 6.4% of the sample is in the top ten clones.

Taken from the germline V gene (reference sequence), the CDR1 and CDR2 loops are LGHDT and YNNKEL. Counted from cysteine to phenylalanine, this CDR3 has 12 amino acids. Only the CDR3 portion is preserved as DNA: 36 bases, with reading frame beginning at the first base. The sample's treatment or condition, from its label and the paper: around 19 received Ad26.COV2.S at low or high dose, single or two shots; about five received placebo; per-sample allocation not given. For vaccine and placebo recipients, repertoires were sequenced using samples collected on day 63 after the first injection. In Cohort 1b, some 25 adults aged 18-55 years were enrolled at a single site in Boston, USA, between 29 July and 7 August 2020. Ad26.COV2.S was a replication-incompetent adenovirus type 26 vector expressing a prefusion-stabilized SARS-CoV-2 spike protein from the original Wuhan strain. This clone was seen a few times. Its antigen is still unknown. Germline is not matched at one junction end, which may reflect a read error.

The material was peripheral blood, obtained in a trial of Ad26.COV2.S vaccine versus placebo. The receptor's source is a person aged 18-65 years who received the Ad26.COV2.S COVID-19 vaccine or a placebo. The chain was built from TRBV3-1 (or the pseudogene TRBV3-2) and TRBJ2-7, with the D gene call left open. CDR3 region: CASSQGSFEQYF. The sequenced DNA is TGTGCCAGCAGCCAAGGCTCCTTCGAGCAGTACTTC.